A selection of T cell receptor beta chains follows, all from one sample in a study of blood T cell repertoires in COVID-19. Clones were sequenced by immunoSEQ multiplex PCR, and TCRdb holds only the in-frame ones, with some missing. The profile shows a few hundred thousand clones, about 84% of them singletons. Input material: PBMCs or T cells enriched from blood (not recorded which). These TCRs come from a man in his thirties or forties with acute COVID-19. CDR3s include the opening cysteine and the closing phenylalanine or tryptophan. D genes are given only for firm matches. Size is omitted from some rows. Given values are once, few, many or a class for expanded clones.

v_gene,j_gene,d_gene,abundance,CDR3aa,CDR3nt
TRBV19,TRBJ1-1,TRBD1,NA,CASSRDRGNTEAFF,TGTGCCAGTAGTCGGGACAGGGGGAACACTGAAGCTTTCTTT
TRBV3-1/TRBV3-2,TRBJ2-3,NA,few,CASSQDNTQYF,TGTGCCAGCAGCCAAGATAATACGCAGTATTTT
TRBV30,TRBJ1-3,NA,NA,CACEDRSSGNTIYF,TGTGCCTGTGAAGACAGGAGCTCTGGAAACACCATATATTTT
TRBV9,TRBJ2-3,NA,NA,CASKATFRAKEGTDTQYF,TGTGCCAGCAAAGCTACTTTTAGGGCGAAGGAGGGCACAGATACGCAGTATTTT
TRBV6-5,TRBJ1-2,NA,NA,CASTARSGGYTF,TGTGCCAGCACCGCCCGGTCTGGTGGCTACACCTTC
TRBV28,TRBJ1-5,NA,NA,CASSLYRVGQPQHF,TGTGCCAGCAGTTTATACAGGGTTGGCCAGCCCCAGCATTTT
TRBV5-6,TRBJ2-7,NA,NA,CASSWSYEQYF,TGTGCCAGCAGCTGGAGCTACGAGCAGTACTTC
TRBV28,TRBJ2-1,TRBD2,NA,CASRGRLAGDYEQFF,TGTGCCAGCAGGGGACGACTAGCGGGGGATTATGAGCAGTTCTTC
TRBV19,TRBJ2-3,NA,once,CASSLTVSTDTQYF,TGTGCCAGTAGCCTGACAGTGAGCACAGATACGCAGTATTTT
TRBV7-6,TRBJ1-1,NA,NA,CASSLATGPNTEAFF,TGTGCCAGCAGCTTAGCTACAGGGCCGAACACTGAAGCTTTCTTT
TRBV10-2,TRBJ2-5,TRBD1,few,CASSGLPGQGTGEPETQYF,TGCGCCAGCAGTGGATTACCGGGACAGGGGACCGGCGAACCCGAGACCCAGTACTTC
TRBV2,TRBJ2-3,NA,NA,CASSEDSTDTQYF,TGTGCCAGCAGTGAAGACTCCACAGATACGCAGTATTTT
TRBV10-3,TRBJ1-1,TRBD1,NA,CAVGGQGLNTEAFF,TGTGCCGTAGGGGGACAGGGCTTGAACACTGAAGCTTTCTTT
TRBV9,TRBJ2-3,TRBD2,NA,CASSTRGGQSTDTQYF,TGTGCCAGCAGCACCCGGGGGGGACAAAGCACAGATACGCAGTATTTT
TRBV25-1,TRBJ1-6,TRBD1,NA,CASRTGLSPLHF,TGTGCCAGCCGGACAGGGCTTTCACCCCTCCACTTT
TRBV2,TRBJ1-5,NA,NA,CASSEGGISNQPQHF,TGTGCCAGCAGTGAAGGGGGCATCAGCAATCAGCCCCAGCATTTT
TRBV10-3,TRBJ1-1,NA,NA,CAISEWGTNTEAFF,TGTGCCATCAGTGAGTGGGGCACGAACACTGAAGCTTTCTTT
TRBV9,TRBJ2-3,TRBD1,NA,CASSPGQAITDTQYF,TGTGCCAGCAGCCCAGGACAGGCCATCACAGATACGCAGTATTTT
TRBV5-1,TRBJ2-7,NA,few,CASSLGGSESYEQYF,TGCGCCAGCAGCTTAGGGGGAAGTGAGTCCTACGAGCAGTACTTC
TRBV7-2,TRBJ1-1,NA,NA,CASSLFHEAFF,TGTGCCAGCAGCTTATTTCATGAAGCTTTCTTT
TRBV7-3,TRBJ2-2,TRBD2,NA,CASSWSAGGLAGELFF,TGTGCCAGCAGCTGGTCGGCGGGGGGCCTAGCCGGGGAGCTGTTTTTT
TRBV12-5,TRBJ1-4,NA,NA,CASGLSWTAGGEKLFF,TGTGCTAGTGGTTTGTCATGGACAGCGGGAGGAGAAAAACTGTTTTTT
TRBV12-3/TRBV12-4,TRBJ2-5,NA,NA,CASSFAGETQYF,TGTGCCAGCAGTTTTGCCGGAGAGACCCAGTACTTC
TRBV6-5,TRBJ1-2,NA,NA,CASGGNYGYTF,TGTGCCAGCGGCGGGAACTATGGCTACACCTTC
TRBV10-3,TRBJ1-6,TRBD1,NA,CAISAGQVDNSPLHF,TGTGCCATCAGTGCCGGACAGGTAGATAATTCACCCCTCCACTTT
TRBV24-1,TRBJ2-2,NA,NA,CATSTTTGELFF,TGTGCCACCAGCACAACCACCGGGGAGCTGTTTTTT
TRBV5-5,TRBJ1-1,NA,NA,CASSLGQRMNTEAFF,TGTGCCAGCAGCTTGGGGCAGCGTATGAACACTGAAGCTTTCTTT
TRBV12-5,TRBJ2-7,NA,NA,CASGLVTYEQYF,TGTGCTAGTGGTTTGGTAACTTATGAGCAGTACTTC
TRBV3-1/TRBV3-2,TRBJ1-5,NA,NA,CASSQATGNQPQHF,TGTGCCAGCAGCCAAGCTACAGGCAATCAGCCCCAGCATTTT
TRBV30,TRBJ1-2,NA,NA,CAWIMGGRGYTF,TGTGCCTGGATCATGGGGGGGCGCGGCTACACCTTC
TRBV5-1,TRBJ2-5,TRBD1,NA,CASSGQGRGETQYF,TGCGCCAGCAGCGGACAGGGGAGAGGAGAGACCCAGTACTTC
TRBV28,TRBJ1-4,NA,NA,CASLRGATNEKLFF,TGTGCCAGTTTGCGGGGTGCAACTAATGAAAAACTGTTTTTT
TRBV29-1,TRBJ1-1,TRBD1,NA,CSARQGAIKGPEAFF,TGCAGCGCAAGACAGGGGGCTATCAAGGGCCCTGAAGCTTTCTTT
TRBV19,TRBJ1-4,NA,NA,CASSLGQTGKLFF,TGTGCCAGTAGTTTAGGACAAACAGGAAAACTGTTTTTT
TRBV13,TRBJ2-5,TRBD1,NA,CASSYRQGAQYF,TGTGCCAGCAGCTACCGACAGGGAGCCCAGTACTTC
TRBV5-4,TRBJ2-2,TRBD1,NA,CASSFKTGAGTGELFF,TGTGCCAGCAGCTTTAAGACAGGGGCGGGGACCGGGGAGCTGTTTTTT
TRBV25-1,TRBJ1-5,NA,NA,CASSEPPRGRRPQHF,TGTGCCAGCAGTGAGCCCCCGCGGGGCCGGCGGCCCCAGCATTTT
TRBV5-1,TRBJ1-1,TRBD1,once,CASGPDRVETEAFF,TGCGCCAGCGGGCCCGACAGGGTAGAGACTGAAGCTTTCTTT
TRBV5-5,TRBJ1-6,NA,NA,CASSLEIQRGSSPLHF,TGTGCCAGCAGCTTGGAGATTCAGAGGGGGAGTTCACCCCTCCACTTT
TRBV27,TRBJ1-3,NA,NA,CASSPVPQGTGNTIYF,TGTGCCAGCAGTCCCGTACCGCAGGGTACGGGAAACACCATATATTTT
TRBV18,TRBJ2-7,NA,few,CASSPIGDEQYF,TGTGCCAGCTCACCAATAGGGGACGAGCAGTACTTC
TRBV19,TRBJ2-6,NA,NA,CASSNDAGTGANVLTF,TGTGCCAGTTCCAACGACGCAGGGACTGGGGCCAACGTCCTGACTTTC
TRBV7-9,TRBJ1-2,NA,many,CASSLFNYGYTF,TGTGCCAGCAGCCTCTTTAACTATGGCTACACCTTC
TRBV5-1,TRBJ2-1,TRBD2,NA,CASSDPRLAGGNEQFF,TGCGCCAGCAGCGATCCCAGGCTAGCGGGGGGGAATGAGCAGTTCTTC
TRBV28,TRBJ2-1,TRBD1,once,CASSSGQGVYEQFF,TGTGCCAGCAGTTCCGGACAGGGGGTCTATGAGCAGTTCTTC
TRBV14,TRBJ2-3,TRBD1,NA,CASSHWTGPIDTQYF,TGTGCCAGCAGCCATTGGACAGGGCCGATCGATACGCAGTATTTT
TRBV29-1,TRBJ1-1,NA,NA,CSVVRQVGTEAFF,TGCAGCGTGGTCAGACAGGTGGGGACTGAAGCTTTCTTT
TRBV28,TRBJ1-5,TRBD1,few,CASGTGHRPQHF,TGTGCCAGTGGGACAGGCCACCGGCCCCAGCATTTT
TRBV5-1,TRBJ1-6,TRBD1,NA,CASSRGQGGDSPLHF,TGCGCCAGCAGCCGCGGACAGGGCGGGGATTCACCCCTCCACTTT
TRBV6-5,TRBJ1-1,NA,NA,CASTRQASMTEAFF,TGTGCCAGCACTAGACAGGCGTCGATGACTGAAGCTTTCTTT
TRBV7-3,TRBJ2-5,TRBD2,NA,CASSSSGGALGETQYF,TGTGCCAGCAGCTCTAGCGGGGGGGCGTTGGGAGAGACCCAGTACTTC
TRBV18,TRBJ2-7,TRBD1,NA,CASSPPTDRGPLGEQYF,TGTGCCAGCTCACCGCCCACGGACAGGGGGCCATTGGGCGAGCAGTACTTC